The clone carrying this T cell receptor beta chain was seen only a few times. As yet, its antigen is unknown. This entry is derived from a study of T-cell memory formation after mild COVID-19. Notes on the study in general: Confirmation of SARS-CoV-2 specificity was lacking for second-wave clones peaking day 37. The finding that pre-infection memory included some responding clones suggested that cross-reactive memory joined. Contracting CD8+ clones were enriched in EMRA, CD4+ mainly in CM and EM.

5'RACE primed from the constant segment yielded TCR alpha and TCR beta cDNA libraries bearing sample barcodes and UMIs. Each CDR3 protein gets one entry after TCRdb re-called the 5' RACE reads with MiXCR. The sample holds roughly 190,000 distinct CDR3 sequences, around 27% seen once. Sequencing was done on a sample of PBMCs or a T cell subset sorted from them (not recorded which). This receptor was obtained from an adult woman who had mild COVID-19 (a few samples of this study predate the infection). Cell type and time point are not known.

CDR3 residues: CSAKRGEGEQYF. The CDR3 nucleotides read TGCAGTGCCAAAAGAGGGGAGGGCGAGCAGTACTTC. V is TRBV20-1 and J is TRBJ2-7, with TRBD2 identical over 7 bases. Trimming cost V 6 bases and J 6 bases; bases outside gene matches: 8. Looked up from germline, CDR1 is DFQATT and CDR2 is SNEGSKA (reference sequence). The CDR3 length is 12 residues.